The rows below give T cell receptor beta chains drawn from one sample of a study of primary melanoma T cells and metastatic recurrence. Assay: immunoSEQ multiplex PCR; the TCRdb copy retains only in-frame clones and omits some. The sample has about 1,400 clones, about 85% seen once. Sequenced material: melanoma tumor tissue. Receptors were obtained from a human donor with melanoma. Each CDR3 is given with its conserved first and last residue. D genes are given only for firm matches. Size is stated for part of the rows, as once, few or many counts, or as a class when the clone is expanded.

d_call	v_call	clone_size	j_call	cdr3_nt	cdr3_aa
TRBD2	TRBV5-1	-	TRBJ2-5	TGCGCCAGCCATAGGGGACTAGCGGGTGAGACCCAGTACTTC	CASHRGLAGETQYF
-	TRBV14	-	TRBJ1-2	TGTGCCAGCAGCCAAGTAGGTGGGGCTACCGACTACACCTTC	CASSQVGGATDYTF
-	TRBV6-8	-	TRBJ1-2	TGTGCCAGCAGTTACGATGCCAGTTCTTATGGCTACACCTTC	CASSYDASSYGYTF
-	TRBV7-7	-	TRBJ1-2	TGTGCCAGCAGCTTGGGGACCGCCGGACTCAAATATGGCTACACCTTT	CASSLGTAGLKYGYTF
TRBD2	TRBV29-1	-	TRBJ2-1	TGCAGCGTTGGCCCTACTATCCTGCTCGGGGGGAGCTCCTACAATGAGCAGTTCTTC	CSVGPTILLGGSSYNEQFF
TRBD1	TRBV6-8	-	TRBJ1-2	TGTGCCAGCAGGGAGACAGGGACTAACTATGGCTACACCTTC	CASRETGTNYGYTF
-	TRBV7-8	-	TRBJ2-1	TGTACCAGCAGCCCGATTCCTTCGGATGAGCAGTTCTTC	CTSSPIPSDEQFF
TRBD2	TRBV11-3	-	TRBJ2-3	TGTGCCAGCAGCCTGACTTTTGGTAGCGGGGTCACAGATACGCAGTATTTT	CASSLTFGSGVTDTQYF
TRBD2	TRBV10-2	-	TRBJ2-7	TGCGCCAGTTTTAGCGGGGGGTACCCCAACGAGCAGTACTTC	CASFSGGYPNEQYF
TRBD1	TRBV6-8	-	TRBJ1-1	TGTGCCAGCAGTTACCGGACAGGGGGCACGGTCACTGAAGCTTTCTTT	CASSYRTGGTVTEAFF
-	TRBV29-1	-	TRBJ1-5	TGCAGCGTTGTGGAAGGGAATCAGCCCCAGCATTTT	CSVVEGNQPQHF
-	TRBV12-5	-	TRBJ2-5	TGTGCTAGTGGTCCCGCCGGGGGCAGGGAGACCCAGTACTTC	CASGPAGGRETQYF
-	TRBV6-8	-	TRBJ2-2	TGTGCCAGCAAGGCGGTTGTCGCGATTACCGGGGAGCTGTTTTTT	CASKAVVAITGELFF
TRBD1	TRBV11-3	-	TRBJ1-1	TGTGCCAGCAGCGCAGGACAGGCTAGCGCTGAAGCTTTCTTT	CASSAGQASAEAFF
-	TRBV28	-	TRBJ1-2	TGTGCCAGCAGTTTAAAGGGATCGCGGAACTATGGCTACACCTTC	CASSLKGSRNYGYTF
-	TRBV19	-	TRBJ2-1	TGTGCCAGTAGTATAAAAGTGAACAATGAGCAGTTCTTC	CASSIKVNNEQFF
-	TRBV15	-	TRBJ2-5	TGTGCCACCAGCAGAGAGTATCGTTGGACTCAAGAGACCCAGTACTTC	CATSREYRWTQETQYF
TRBD1	TRBV28	-	TRBJ1-1	TGTGCCAGCAGTGAACAGGGGGCAGGGAACACTGAAGCTTTCTTT	CASSEQGAGNTEAFF
TRBD1	TRBV6-8	-	TRBJ2-7	TGTGCCAGCACCGACAGGGTCTCCTACGAGCAGTACTTC	CASTDRVSYEQYF
-	TRBV7-5	-	TRBJ2-7	TGTGCCAGCAGGCCAGGGGCCGTCAGCTCCTACGAGCAGTACTTC	CASRPGAVSSYEQYF
-	TRBV12-5	-	TRBJ2-6	TGTGCTAGTGGTTTGGTAGGGGGGACTGGGGCCAACGTCCTGACTTTC	CASGLVGGTGANVLTF
-	TRBV19	-	TRBJ1-1	TGTGCCAGTAGTATATATGGCCAGGGGAACACTGAAGCTTTCTTT	CASSIYGQGNTEAFF
-	TRBV7-4	-	TRBJ2-3	TGTGCCAGCAGCTGGAGGGGAGCAGATACGCAGTATTTT	CASSWRGADTQYF
-	TRBV6-8	-	TRBJ2-4	TGTGCCAGCAGAATAGCGGAGGGAGCCAAAAACATTCAGTACTTC	CASRIAEGAKNIQYF
-	TRBV19	-	TRBJ1-6	TGTGCCAGTACGTGGGGGGCAGAGTCACCCCTCCACTTT	CASTWGAESPLHF
TRBD1	TRBV6-8	once	TRBJ1-4	TGTGCCAGCAGGCGTACAGGGGGCACTGCAACTAATGAAAAACTGTTTTTT	CASRRTGGTATNEKLFF
-	TRBV11-3	-	TRBJ2-2	TGTGCCAGCAGCTTGGAGAGAGGCATCGGGGAGCTGTTTTTT	CASSLERGIGELFF
TRBD1	TRBV15	few	TRBJ1-4	TGTGCTACCAGCAGAGATTCGACAGGGGGGAATGAAAAACTGTTTTTT	CATSRDSTGGNEKLFF
TRBD1	TRBV19	-	TRBJ1-2	TGTGCCAGCCGCGACAGGGTCGGCTATGGCTACACCTTC	CASRDRVGYGYTF
-	TRBV1	-	TRBJ1-2	TGCGCCAGCAGACGACAGGGGTTTAACTATGGCTACACCTTC	CASRRQGFNYGYTF
-	TRBV11-3	-	TRBJ1-1	TGTGCCAGCAGCCCCGGTCTATTAGGGACTGAAGCTTTCTTT	CASSPGLLGTEAFF
-	TRBV11-3	-	TRBJ2-6	TGTGCCAGCAGCTCGGACGGTGGTCGGAACGGAGCCAACGTCCTGACTTTC	CASSSDGGRNGANVLTF
-	TRBV11-3	once	TRBJ2-3	TGTGCCAGCAGTATACTGGGGTTCGGTTTTGGGAAAGATACGCAGTATTTT	CASSILGFGFGKDTQYF
TRBD2	TRBV6-8	-	TRBJ2-4	TGTGCCAGCAGTTACTCGGGACTAGCGGGAGAGGGTGACATTCAGTATTTC	CASSYSGLAGEGDIQYF
-	TRBV11-3	-	TRBJ2-5	TGTGCCAGCAGCTTGAAGGGAGGGGGTCAAGAGACCCAGTACTTC	CASSLKGGGQETQYF
TRBD1	TRBV5-1	-	TRBJ1-5	TGCGCCAGCAGCTTGGAAGGGGGCGGCAATCAGCCCCAGCATTTT	CASSLEGGGNQPQHF
-	TRBV6-8	-	TRBJ2-2	TGTGCCAGCAGTGCCCGACAGGTCCAAGGGACCGGGGAGCTGTTTTTT	CASSARQVQGTGELFF
TRBD2	TRBV11-3	-	TRBJ2-3	TGTGCCAGCAGCTTGGGACTAGCGGGGGGCCTAGTATCGCCAGATACGCAGTATTTT	CASSLGLAGGLVSPDTQYF
-	TRBV19	once	TRBJ2-7	TGTGCCAGTAGTATCGGGCCCAGGGCGGTTTCCTCCTACGAGCAGTACTTC	CASSIGPRAVSSYEQYF
-	TRBV1	once	TRBJ2-3	TGCGCCAGCGGGGACCGACTGAGCACAGATACGCAGTATTTT	CASGDRLSTDTQYF
-	TRBV23-1	-	TRBJ2-1	TGCGCCAGCAGCCAGGATGGGTTAGGGCCTGAGCAGTTCTTC	CASSQDGLGPEQFF
TRBD2	TRBV6-8	-	TRBJ2-3	TGTGCCAGCAGTTCCACCGGACTAGTCACAGATACGCAGTATTTT	CASSSTGLVTDTQYF